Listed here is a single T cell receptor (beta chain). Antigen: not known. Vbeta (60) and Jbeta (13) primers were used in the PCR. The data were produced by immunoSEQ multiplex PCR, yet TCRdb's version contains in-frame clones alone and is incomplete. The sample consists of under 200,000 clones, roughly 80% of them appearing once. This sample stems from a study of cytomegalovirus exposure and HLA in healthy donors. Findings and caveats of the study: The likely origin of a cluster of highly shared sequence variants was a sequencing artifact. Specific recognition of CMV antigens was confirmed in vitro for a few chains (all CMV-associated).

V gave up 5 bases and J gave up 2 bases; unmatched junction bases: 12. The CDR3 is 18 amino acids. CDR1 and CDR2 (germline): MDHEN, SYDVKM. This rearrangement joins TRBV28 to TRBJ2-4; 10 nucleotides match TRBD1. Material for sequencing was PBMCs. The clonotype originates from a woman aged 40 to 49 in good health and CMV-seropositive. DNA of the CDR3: TGTGCCAGCAGTCCAAGGGGACAGGGGTCCGGTTCCAAAAACATTCAGTACTTC. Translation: CASSPRGQGSGSKNIQYF.